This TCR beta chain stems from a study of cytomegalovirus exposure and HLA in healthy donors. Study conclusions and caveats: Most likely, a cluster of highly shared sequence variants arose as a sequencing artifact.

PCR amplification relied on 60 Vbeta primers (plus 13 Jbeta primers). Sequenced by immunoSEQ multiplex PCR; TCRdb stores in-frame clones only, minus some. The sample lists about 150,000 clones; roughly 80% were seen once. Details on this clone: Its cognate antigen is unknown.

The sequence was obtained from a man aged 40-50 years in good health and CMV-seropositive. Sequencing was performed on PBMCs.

This CDR3 is CASSLQGGFSYEQYF. The CDR3 DNA reads as TGTGCCAGTAGCTTACAGGGGGGTTTTTCCTACGAGCAGTACTTC. V is TRBV19 and J is TRBJ2-7, with TRBD1 matching over 8 bases. This CDR3 is 15 amino acids long. With V trimmed by 6 bases and J by 1 base, 8 bases remained unmatched. Germline V gene sequence: CDR1 LNHDA, CDR2 SQIVND (reference sequence).